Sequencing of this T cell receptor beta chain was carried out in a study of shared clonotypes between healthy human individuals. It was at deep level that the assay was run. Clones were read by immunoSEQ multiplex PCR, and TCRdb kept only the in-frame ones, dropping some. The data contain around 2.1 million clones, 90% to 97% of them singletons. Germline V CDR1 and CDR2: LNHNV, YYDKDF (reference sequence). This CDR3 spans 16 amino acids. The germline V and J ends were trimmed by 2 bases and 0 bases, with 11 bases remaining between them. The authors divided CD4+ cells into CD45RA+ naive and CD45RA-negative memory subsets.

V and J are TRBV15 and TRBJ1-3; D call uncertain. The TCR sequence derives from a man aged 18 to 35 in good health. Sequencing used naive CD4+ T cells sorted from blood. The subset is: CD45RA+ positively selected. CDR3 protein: CATSRKTADSGNTIYF. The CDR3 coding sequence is TGTGCCACCAGCAGAAAAACAGCTGACTCTGGAAACACCATATATTTT.